Sequencing of this T cell receptor beta chain was carried out in a study of T cell responses to AZD1222 COVID-19 vaccine. CDR1 and CDR2 (germline): SGHTA, FQGNSA. Trimming shortened V by 4 bases and J by 7 bases, and 11 bases separated the two germline ends. This CDR3 is 13 amino acids long. TCRdb's copy holds only in-frame clones and misses some; the assay was immunoSEQ multiplex PCR. The sample records some 130,000 clones, 80% to 90% being singletons. Study-wide points: Across the whole spike, CD4 TCRs peaked at regions 160-218 and 743-854.

A word on this clone: Its antigen is not known.

J is TRBJ2-1 and V is TRBV7-2; no definite D call. The receptor's source is an adult in good health. The starting material was peripheral blood, obtained on day 0 of AZD1222 vaccination. CDR3 region: CASSSDRLNEQFF. The CDR3 DNA is TGTGCCAGCAGCTCCGATCGATTAAATGAGCAGTTCTTC.